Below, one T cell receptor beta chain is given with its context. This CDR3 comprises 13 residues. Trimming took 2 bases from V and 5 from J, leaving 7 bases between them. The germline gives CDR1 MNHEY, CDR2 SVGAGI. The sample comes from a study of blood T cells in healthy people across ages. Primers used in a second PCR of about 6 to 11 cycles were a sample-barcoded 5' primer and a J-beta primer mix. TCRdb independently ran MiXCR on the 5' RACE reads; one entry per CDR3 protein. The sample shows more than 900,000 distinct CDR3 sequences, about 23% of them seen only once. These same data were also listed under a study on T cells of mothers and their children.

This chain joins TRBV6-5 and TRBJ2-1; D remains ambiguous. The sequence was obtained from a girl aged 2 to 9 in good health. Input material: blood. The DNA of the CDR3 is TGTGCCAGCAGTTACGGTCGCAACAATGAGCAGTTCTTC. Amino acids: CASSYGRNNEQFF.